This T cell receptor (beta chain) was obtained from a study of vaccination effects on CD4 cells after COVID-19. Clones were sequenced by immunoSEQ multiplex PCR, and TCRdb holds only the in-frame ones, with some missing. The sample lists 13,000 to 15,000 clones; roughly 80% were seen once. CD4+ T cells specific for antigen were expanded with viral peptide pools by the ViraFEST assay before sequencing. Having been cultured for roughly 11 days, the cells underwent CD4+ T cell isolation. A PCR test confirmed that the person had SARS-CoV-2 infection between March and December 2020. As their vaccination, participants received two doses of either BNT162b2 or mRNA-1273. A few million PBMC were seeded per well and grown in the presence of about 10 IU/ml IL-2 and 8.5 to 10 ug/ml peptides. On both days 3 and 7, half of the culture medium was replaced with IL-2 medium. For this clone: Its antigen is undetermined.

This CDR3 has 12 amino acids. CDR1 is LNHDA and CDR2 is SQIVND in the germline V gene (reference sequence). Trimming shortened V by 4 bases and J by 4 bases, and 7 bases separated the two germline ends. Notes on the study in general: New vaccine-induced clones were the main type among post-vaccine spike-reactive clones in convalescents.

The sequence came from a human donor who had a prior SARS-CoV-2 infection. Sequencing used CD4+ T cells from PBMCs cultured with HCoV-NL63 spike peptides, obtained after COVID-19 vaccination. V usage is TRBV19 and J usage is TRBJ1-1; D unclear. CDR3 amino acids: CASSRSGTEAFF. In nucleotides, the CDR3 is TGTGCCAGTAGTAGAAGTGGCACTGAAGCTTTCTTT.